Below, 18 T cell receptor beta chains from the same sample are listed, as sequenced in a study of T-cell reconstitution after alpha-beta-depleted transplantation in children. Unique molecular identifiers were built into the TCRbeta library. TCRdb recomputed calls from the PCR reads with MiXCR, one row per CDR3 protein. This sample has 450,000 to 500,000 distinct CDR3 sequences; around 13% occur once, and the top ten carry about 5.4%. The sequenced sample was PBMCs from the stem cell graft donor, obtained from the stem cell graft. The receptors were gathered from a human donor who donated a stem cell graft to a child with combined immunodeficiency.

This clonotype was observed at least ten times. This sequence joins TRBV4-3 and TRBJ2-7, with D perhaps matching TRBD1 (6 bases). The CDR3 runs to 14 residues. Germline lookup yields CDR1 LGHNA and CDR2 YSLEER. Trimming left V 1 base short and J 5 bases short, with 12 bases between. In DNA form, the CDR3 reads TGCGCCAGCAGCCAAGTGCTGGGGGCCCACGAGCAGTACTTC. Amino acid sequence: CASSQVLGAHEQYF.

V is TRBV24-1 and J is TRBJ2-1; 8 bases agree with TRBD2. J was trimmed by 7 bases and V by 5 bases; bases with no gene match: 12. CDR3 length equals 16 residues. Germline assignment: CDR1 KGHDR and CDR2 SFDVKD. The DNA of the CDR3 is TGTGCCACCAGTGCCAGGACTAGCCCATTCGGGAATGAGCAGTTCTTC. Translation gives CATSARTSPFGNEQFF.

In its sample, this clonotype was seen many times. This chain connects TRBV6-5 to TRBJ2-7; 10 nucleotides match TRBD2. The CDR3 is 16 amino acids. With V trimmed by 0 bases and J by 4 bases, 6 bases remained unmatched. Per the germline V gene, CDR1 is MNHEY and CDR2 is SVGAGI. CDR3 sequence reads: CASSYSTLAGDYEQYF. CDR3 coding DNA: TGTGCCAGCAGTTACTCGACCCTAGCGGGAGATTACGAGCAGTACTTC.

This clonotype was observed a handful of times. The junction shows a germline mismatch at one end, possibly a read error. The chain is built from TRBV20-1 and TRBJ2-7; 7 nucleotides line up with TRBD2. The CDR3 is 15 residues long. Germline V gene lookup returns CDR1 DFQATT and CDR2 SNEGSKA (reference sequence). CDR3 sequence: CSARDGAGVGFEQYF. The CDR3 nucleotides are TGCAGTGCCAGAGATGGGGCGGGAGTTGGCTTCGAGCAGTACTTC.

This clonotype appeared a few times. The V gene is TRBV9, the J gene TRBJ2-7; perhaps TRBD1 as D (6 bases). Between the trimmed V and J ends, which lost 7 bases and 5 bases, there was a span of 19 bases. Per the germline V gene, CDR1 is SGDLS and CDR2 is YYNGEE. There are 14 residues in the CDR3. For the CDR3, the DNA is TGTGCCAGCGGGCCAGGGGCCGATCGGAACGAGCAGTACTTC. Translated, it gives CASGPGADRNEQYF.

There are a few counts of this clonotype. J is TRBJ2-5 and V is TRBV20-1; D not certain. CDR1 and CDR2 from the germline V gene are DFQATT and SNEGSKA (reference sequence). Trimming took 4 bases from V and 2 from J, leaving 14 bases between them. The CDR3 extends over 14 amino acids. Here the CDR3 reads CSAIGVVTQETQYF. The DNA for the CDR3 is TGCAGTGCTATCGGTGTAGTCACTCAAGAGACCCAGTACTTC.

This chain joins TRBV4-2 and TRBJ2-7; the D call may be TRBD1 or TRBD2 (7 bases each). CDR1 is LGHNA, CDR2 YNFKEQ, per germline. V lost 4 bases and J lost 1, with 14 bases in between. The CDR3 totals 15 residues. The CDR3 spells CASSPQAGQSYEQYF. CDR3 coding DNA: TGTGCCAGCAGCCCCCAAGCGGGACAGTCCTACGAGCAGTACTTC.

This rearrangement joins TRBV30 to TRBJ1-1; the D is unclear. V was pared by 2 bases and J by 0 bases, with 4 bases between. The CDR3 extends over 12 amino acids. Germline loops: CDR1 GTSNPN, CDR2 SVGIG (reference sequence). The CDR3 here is CAWSLVNTEAFF. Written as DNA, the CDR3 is TGTGCCTGGAGTTTGGTGAACACTGAAGCTTTCTTT.

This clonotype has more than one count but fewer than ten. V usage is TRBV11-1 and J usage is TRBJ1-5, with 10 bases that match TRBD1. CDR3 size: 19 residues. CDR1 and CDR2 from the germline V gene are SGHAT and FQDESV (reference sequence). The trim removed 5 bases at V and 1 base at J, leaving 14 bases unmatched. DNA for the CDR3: TGTGCCAGCAGCACGGTAGAGGGACAGGGGATGGAGAGCAATCAGCCCCAGCATTTT. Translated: CASSTVEGQGMESNQPQHF.

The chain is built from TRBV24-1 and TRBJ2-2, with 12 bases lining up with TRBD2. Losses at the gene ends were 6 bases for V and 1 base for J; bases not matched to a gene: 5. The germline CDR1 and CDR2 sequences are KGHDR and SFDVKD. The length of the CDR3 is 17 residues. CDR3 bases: TGTGCCACCAGTCCTCGGACTAGCGGGATGAACACCGGGGAGCTGTTTTTT. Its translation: CATSPRTSGMNTGELFF.

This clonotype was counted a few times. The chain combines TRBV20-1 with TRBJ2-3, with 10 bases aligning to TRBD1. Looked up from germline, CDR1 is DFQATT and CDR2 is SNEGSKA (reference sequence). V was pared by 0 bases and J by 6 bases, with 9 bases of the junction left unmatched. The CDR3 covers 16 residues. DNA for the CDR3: TGCAGTGCTAGAGATCTCCGACAGGGGGCCGGGGATACGCAGTATTTT. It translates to CSARDLRQGAGDTQYF.

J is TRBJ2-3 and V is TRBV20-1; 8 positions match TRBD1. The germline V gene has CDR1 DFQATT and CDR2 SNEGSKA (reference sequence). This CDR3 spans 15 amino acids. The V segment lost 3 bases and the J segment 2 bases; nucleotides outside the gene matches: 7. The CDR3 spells CSASSARGLTDTQYF. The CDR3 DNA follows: TGCAGTGCTAGTTCTGCCAGGGGGCTCACAGATACGCAGTATTTT.

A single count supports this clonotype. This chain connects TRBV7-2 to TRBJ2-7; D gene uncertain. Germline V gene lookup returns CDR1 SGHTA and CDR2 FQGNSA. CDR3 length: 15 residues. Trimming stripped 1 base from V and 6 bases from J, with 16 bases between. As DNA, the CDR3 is TGTGCCAGCAGCTTAGTGCACGGATTGGGTGGCGAGCAGTACTTC. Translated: CASSLVHGLGGEQYF.

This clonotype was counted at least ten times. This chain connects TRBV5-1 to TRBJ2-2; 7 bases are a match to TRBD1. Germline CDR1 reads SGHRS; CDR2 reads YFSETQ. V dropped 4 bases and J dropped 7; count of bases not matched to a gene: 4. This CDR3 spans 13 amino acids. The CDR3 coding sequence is TGCGCCAGCAGCGGGGGACAGATCGGGGAGCTGTTTTTT. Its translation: CASSGGQIGELFF.

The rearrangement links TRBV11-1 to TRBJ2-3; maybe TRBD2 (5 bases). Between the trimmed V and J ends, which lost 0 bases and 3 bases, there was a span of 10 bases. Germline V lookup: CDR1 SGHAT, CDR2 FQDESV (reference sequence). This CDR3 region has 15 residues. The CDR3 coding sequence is TGTGCCAGCAGCTTAGCGGGAGCTTGGACAGATACGCAGTATTTT. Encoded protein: CASSLAGAWTDTQYF.

CDR3 DNA sequence: TGTGCCAGCAGATTGGGACAGGTCTACAATGAGCAGTTCTTC. Its protein is CASRLGQVYNEQFF. V is TRBV2 and J is TRBJ2-1; 8 bases are a match to TRBD1. Germline lookup yields CDR1 SNHLY and CDR2 FYNNEI. The CDR3 has 14 residues. J was trimmed by 3 bases and V by 6 bases; bases with no gene match: 4.

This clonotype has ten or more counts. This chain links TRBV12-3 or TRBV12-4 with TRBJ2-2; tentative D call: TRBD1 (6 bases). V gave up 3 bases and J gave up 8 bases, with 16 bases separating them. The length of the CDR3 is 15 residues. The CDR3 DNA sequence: TGTGCCAGCAGTTTTGGATTTGGGGGCGTGGGGGAGCTGTTTTTT. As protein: CASSFGFGGVGELFF.

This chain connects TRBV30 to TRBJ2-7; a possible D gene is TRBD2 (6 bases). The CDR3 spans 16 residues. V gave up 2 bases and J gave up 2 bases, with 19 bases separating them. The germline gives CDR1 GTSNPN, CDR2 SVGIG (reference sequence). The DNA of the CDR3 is TGTGCCTGGAGTCCTTTCATCGGGAGAACCGCCTACGAGCAGTACTTC. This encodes CAWSPFIGRTAYEQYF. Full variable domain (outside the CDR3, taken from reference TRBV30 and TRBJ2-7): SQTIHQWPATLVQPVGSPLSLECTVEGTSNPNLYWYRQAAGRGLQLLFYSVGIGQISSEVPQNLSASRPQDRQFILSSKKLLLSDSGFYLCAWSPFIGRTAYEQYFGPGTRLTVT.